This entry lists 6 T cell receptor beta chains sequenced from one sample in a study of cytomegalovirus exposure and HLA in healthy donors. Amplification used 60 Vbeta primers and 13 Jbeta primers. The method was immunoSEQ multiplex PCR; TCRdb's version includes in-frame clones alone and lacks a portion of them. The sample has about 170,000 clones, around 80% seen once. Sequences were obtained from PBMCs. These receptors all stem from a woman aged 45-65 years in good health and CMV-seronegative.

CDR3 region: CASSESRRGIPDTQYF. The CDR3 DNA is TGCGCCAGCAGTGAGTCTCGTAGGGGGATCCCAGATACGCAGTATTTT. The genes are TRBV10-1 and TRBJ2-3; D is possibly TRBD1 (6 bases). Trimming removed 0 bases at V and 4 bases at J, with 14 bases between. Germline V lookup: CDR1 WNHNN, CDR2 SYGVQD (reference sequence). The CDR3 sequence is 16 residues long.

This chain uses TRBV28 with TRBJ1-1; D possibly corresponds to TRBD1 (6 bases). The CDR3 has 15 amino acids. Germline CDR1 is MDHEN and CDR2 is SYDVKM. Deletions cut 6 bases from V and 5 bases from J, with 19 bases between. As DNA, the CDR3 is TGTGCCAGCAGCCCTGGGAGGGTGGGGGCTACTGAAGCTTTCTTT. This sequence encodes CASSPGRVGATEAFF. The full variable domain, rest sourced from reference TRBV28 and TRBJ1-1, is DVKVTQSSRYLVKRTGEKVFLECVQDMDHENMFWYRQDPGLGLRLIYFSYDVKMKEKGDIPEGYSVSREKKERFSLILESASTNQTSMYLCASSPGRVGATEAFFGQGTRLTVV.

The chain has TRBV21-1 and TRBJ2-7; the D segment call TRBD1 is taken from the table without a DNA check. TRBV21-1 is shown as a pseudogene. The CDR3 is made up of 15 amino acids. In nucleotides, the CDR3 is TGTGCCAGCGCCCTAGGACACCGAGGAACCTACGAGCAGTACTTC. This gives the protein CASALGHRGTYEQYF.

The chain joins TRBV27 to TRBJ1-2, with D possibly matching TRBD1 (6 bases). Germline V gives CDR1 MNHEY, CDR2 SMNVEV (reference sequence). The V end was cut by 3 bases, the J end by 7 bases, with 15 bases between. The CDR3 runs 14 residues. CDR3 region: CASSFRTASGGYTF. The CDR3 bases are TGTGCCAGCAGTTTTCGGACAGCCTCGGGTGGCTACACCTTC.

This sequence joins TRBV19 and TRBJ1-4, with TRBD1 as a possible D gene (6 bases). Germline lookup yields CDR1 LNHDA and CDR2 SQIVND (reference sequence). The CDR3 spans 13 residues. V lost 7 bases, J lost 8 bases, and 14 bases lay in between. CDR3 nucleotides: TGTGCCAGTAAACAGGGTGTGCGCGAAAAACTGTTTTTT. It translates to CASKQGVREKLFF.

The rearrangement uses TRBV7-2 and TRBJ2-7; 9 bases match TRBD1. Germline loops: CDR1 SGHTA, CDR2 FQGNSA. J lost 6 bases, V lost 3 bases, and 9 bases had no gene match. The CDR3 extends over 15 amino acids. The CDR3 loop reads CASSFTGTGRGEQYF. The CDR3, as DNA: TGTGCCAGCAGCTTCACCGGGACAGGGCGCGGCGAGCAGTACTTC.